This TCR beta chain was obtained from a study of T-cell memory formation after mild COVID-19. General study points: Pre-infection memory carried some responding clones, suggesting that cross-reactive memory joined.

A note on this clonotype: Its antigen remains unidentified.

This CDR3 is 14 amino acids long. V was clipped by 1 base and J by 5 bases, with 9 bases between them. The germline CDR1 and CDR2 sequences are SGHTA and FQGNSA. TCRdb reanalysed the 5' RACE reads using MiXCR and keeps one entry per CDR3 protein. This sample carries roughly 300,000 distinct CDR3 sequences, around 8% of them seen once, and the ten largest clones take around a fifth. The rearrangement links TRBV7-2 to TRBJ1-5; the D is unclear. The sample consisted of PBMCs or a T cell subset sorted from them (not recorded which). The sequence derives from a man aged 18 to 30 who had mild COVID-19 (a few samples of this study predate the infection). Cell type and time point are not known. CDR3 amino acids: CASSLGGQDQPQHF. In nucleotides, the CDR3 is TGTGCCAGCAGCTTAGGTGGTCAGGATCAGCCCCAGCATTTT.